The 20 T cell receptor beta chains presented below share a single source sample, sequenced in a study of regulatory T cells in long-lasting Graves disease. In building TCR beta libraries, iRepertoire HTBI primers were used together with Arm-PCR of CDR3 regions. TCRdb used MiXCR to reprocess the multiplex PCR reads, holding one entry per CDR3 protein. This table holds a few hundred thousand distinct CDR3 sequences, 23% found once. This sample's time point: persistent/refractory GD, antithyroid drugs over 5 years with positive TRAb. Construction of the TCR library relied on RNA isolated from PBMCs. Sequences were derived from peripheral blood mononuclear cells (PBMCs), sampled when the disease was refractory, from a patient treated with antithyroid drugs. These TCRs come from a female donor with Graves disease.

In its sample, this clonotype was seen many times. The chain is built from TRBV5-1 and TRBJ2-7; the match to TRBD2 covers 11 bases. Germline V gene sequence: CDR1 SGHRS, CDR2 YFSETQ. The V and J ends lost 4 bases and 2 bases, in that order; junction bases with no gene match: 5. The CDR3 has 15 amino acids. The CDR3 DNA reads as TGCGCCAGCAGCCTGACTAGCGGGGCGACCTACGAGCAGTACTTC. It yields the protein CASSLTSGATYEQYF.

This clonotype occurred many times. This chain uses TRBV28 with TRBJ1-1, with no clear D. This CDR3 is built from 12 residues. The germline V gene encodes CDR1 MDHEN and CDR2 SYDVKM. V was trimmed by 7 bases and J by 1 base, leaving 7 bases between them. For the CDR3, the DNA is TGTGCCAGCACCGCGGGGAACACTGAAGCTTTCTTT. This encodes CASTAGNTEAFF.

The gene calls are TRBV6-5 and TRBJ2-7; possibly TRBD1 for D (5 bases). The V end was cut by 3 bases, the J end by 0 bases, with 21 bases between. Looked up from germline, CDR1 is MNHEY and CDR2 is SVGAGI. The CDR3 totals 18 residues. The CDR3 sequence is CASSYLSRSQGLSYEQYF. In DNA form, the CDR3 reads TGTGCCAGCAGTTATCTGTCCCGATCCCAGGGCCTCTCCTACGAGCAGTACTTC.

The chain recombines TRBV11-2 with TRBJ2-7, with D tentatively TRBD2 (6 bases). V was shortened by 5 bases and J by 6 bases, with 11 bases between the two germline ends. The germline CDR1 and CDR2 sequences are SGHAT and FQNNGV. This CDR3 region has 12 residues. The CDR3 DNA sequence: TGTGCCAGCAGCGGGGGGTCCCGCGAGCAGTACTTC. Translated: CASSGGSREQYF.

This clonotype occurred a few times. V gene TRBV28 combines with J gene TRBJ2-7; 8 bases map to TRBD1. Unmatched junction bases numbered 11, after V lost 7 bases and J lost 0 bases. Germline lookup yields CDR1 MDHEN and CDR2 SYDVKM. This CDR3 has 16 residues. CDR3 sequence reads: CASTKVRGLSSYEQYF. Written as DNA, the CDR3 is TGTGCCAGCACTAAGGTCAGGGGGCTGAGCTCCTACGAGCAGTACTTC.

In this sample, this clonotype turned up once. The rearrangement links TRBV11-3 to TRBJ2-5, with 10 bases fitting TRBD2. CDR3 length: 17 residues. The germline V gene has CDR1 SGHNT and CDR2 YENEEA. The V and J ends lost 3 bases and 5 bases, in that order; junction bases with no gene match: 12. The CDR3 loop reads CASSLRMLAGVWETQYF. The DNA of the CDR3 is TGTGCCAGCAGCTTGCGGATGCTAGCGGGAGTTTGGGAGACCCAGTACTTC.

The J gene is TRBJ2-1, the V gene TRBV20-1; 10 bases line up with TRBD2. The CDR3 length is 15 residues. V trimming: 5 bases; J trimming: 5 bases; junction bases outside the gene matches: 9. Germline V CDR1 and CDR2: DFQATT, SNEGSKA (reference sequence). The CDR3, as DNA: TGCAGTGCTGGACAGCTAGCGGGAGCTGACAATGAGCAGTTCTTC. It translates to CSAGQLAGADNEQFF.

Ten or more counts support this clonotype. This chain joins TRBV20-1 and TRBJ2-7, with 7 bases matching TRBD2. Germline V CDR1 and CDR2: DFQATT, SNEGSKA (reference sequence). The ends lost 0 bases at V and 3 bases at J; junction bases unmatched: 5. The CDR3 is 14 residues long. The CDR3 coding sequence is TGCAGTGCTAGAGAGGCTAGCGGAAGCTACGAGCAGTACTTC. The encoded protein is CSAREASGSYEQYF.

This clonotype occurred many times. One junction end disagrees with the germline gene, perhaps due to a read error. The V gene is TRBV6-1, the J gene TRBJ1-2; D is undetermined. The CDR3 consists of 15 residues. The germline V gene has CDR1 MNHNS and CDR2 SASEGT. CDR3 amino acids: CASREDPFRNYGYTF. In DNA, the CDR3 is TGTGCCAGCAGGGAAGACCCTTTCAGGAACTATGGCTACACCTTC.

The chain recombines TRBV2 with TRBJ2-7; D possibly corresponds to TRBD1 (5 bases). V was clipped by 0 bases and J by 5 bases, with 11 bases between them. This CDR3 is 14 amino acids long. Germline values: CDR1 SNHLY, CDR2 FYNNEI. As DNA, the CDR3 is TGTGCCAGCAGTGAAGCCAGGGTCCCCAACGAGCAGTACTTC. Its translation: CASSEARVPNEQYF.

Concerning this clonotype itself: Given a much more abundant clone one base away, this may be a read error. V gene TRBV7-2 combines with J gene TRBJ1-4, with D unresolved. Deletions cut 0 bases from V and 7 bases from J, with 15 bases between. Germline-derived CDR1 and CDR2 are SGHTA and FQGNSA. The CDR3 extends over 16 amino acids. The DNA of the CDR3 is TGTGCCAGCAGCTTAGCTCCTCCGGGCCCTAGTGAAAAACTGTTTTTT. It is translated as CASSLAPPGPSEKLFF.

There are many counts of this clonotype. V is TRBV2 and J is TRBJ2-6; TRBD1 aligns across 8 bases. Germline-derived CDR1 and CDR2 are SNHLY and FYNNEI. V shed 5 bases and J 3 bases; nucleotides not matched to a gene: 12. The CDR3 has 18 amino acids. CDR3 protein: CASSRRRGQSVGANVLTF. The DNA of the CDR3 is TGTGCCAGCAGTCGCCGCAGGGGGCAGTCAGTTGGGGCCAACGTCCTGACTTTC.

The genes are TRBV7-2 and TRBJ1-1; 7 bases agree with TRBD1. This CDR3 has 12 amino acids. The germline V gene encodes CDR1 SGHTA and CDR2 FQGNSA. With 7 bases clipped from V and 5 bases from J, the junction kept 4 bases outside the gene matches. The CDR3 sequence is CASNPRGTEAFF. CDR3 in DNA: TGTGCCAGCAACCCCAGGGGGACTGAAGCTTTCTTT.

CDR3 in DNA: TGTGCCAGCAGCTTACTCCAGGGACAGGGGAAAGGCTACACCTTC. Translating gives CASSLLQGQGKGYTF. This chain connects TRBV6-5 to TRBJ1-2, with 10 positions matching TRBD1. This CDR3 has 15 residues. Germline lookup yields CDR1 MNHEY and CDR2 SVGAGI. Losses at the gene ends were 6 bases for V and 8 bases for J; bases not matched to a gene: 12.

About this clonotype: This may be a read error: a much more frequent sequence differs by one nucleotide. The gene calls are TRBV6-1 and TRBJ2-5, with TRBD1 identical over 8 bases. V lost 6 bases, J lost 1 base, and 7 bases stayed unmatched. This CDR3 comprises 15 residues. The germline V gene encodes CDR1 MNHNS and CDR2 SASEGT. CDR3: CASSRTGGCQETQYF. Here the CDR3 DNA reads TGTGCCAGCAGCAGAACAGGGGGGTGCCAAGAGACCCAGTACTTC.

This clonotype was counted a few times. The V gene is TRBV20-1, the J gene TRBJ2-7; possible D gene TRBD2, 6 bases. Germline V gene sequence: CDR1 DFQATT, CDR2 SNEGSKA (reference sequence). The CDR3 is made up of 15 amino acids. The germline V and J ends were trimmed by 6 bases and 0 bases, with 18 bases remaining between them. The CDR3 DNA is TGCAGTGCACCCCATAGGGACTTGTACTCCTACGAGCAGTACTTC. It specifies CSAPHRDLYSYEQYF.

The gene calls are TRBV6-1 and TRBJ2-2; weak D call: TRBD2 (5 bases). Trimming stripped 8 bases from V and 1 base from J, with 11 bases between. This CDR3 contains 14 residues. CDR1 is MNHNS and CDR2 is SASEGT in the germline V gene. CDR3 coding DNA: TGTGCCAGCTCCCGGGCGGGGAACACCGGGGAGCTGTTTTTT. This translates into CASSRAGNTGELFF.

The rearrangement links TRBV18 to TRBJ1-1; D may be TRBD1 (5 bases). This CDR3 spans 16 amino acids. The V gene lost 2 bases and the J gene lost 0 bases, with 13 bases spanning the gap. Germline V gene lookup returns CDR1 KGHSH and CDR2 LQKENI. Here the CDR3 reads CASSPGGHRLNTEAFF. In DNA, the CDR3 is TGTGCCAGCTCACCAGGTGGACACAGGCTGAACACTGAAGCTTTCTTT. Full variable domain (missing parts from reference TRBV18 and TRBJ1-1): NAGVMQNPRHLVRRRGQEARLRCSPMKGHSHVYWYRQLPEEGLKFMVYLQKENIIDESGMPKERFSAEFPKEGPSILRIQQVVRGDSAAYFCASSPGGHRLNTEAFFGQGTRLTVV.

This clonotype appeared many times. J is TRBJ2-5 and V is TRBV10-3; D is tentatively TRBD1 or TRBD2 (7 bases each). V was pared by 6 bases and J by 3 bases, with 23 bases between. The CDR3 runs 17 residues. The germline gives CDR1 ENHRY, CDR2 SYGVKD. CDR3 coding DNA: TGTGCCATCAGCGAGCCGAGGGGAGGGGGCCTTGAAGAGACCCAGTACTTC. Its protein is CAISEPRGGGLEETQYF.

The rearrangement uses TRBV6-1 and TRBJ1-1; 7 bases are a match to TRBD1. The CDR3 runs to 16 residues. The V gene's germline CDR1 is MNHNS and CDR2 SASEGT. V gave up 1 base and J gave up 1 base; unmatched junction bases: 6. The CDR3 DNA reads TGTGCCAGCAGTGAAGAGACGGACAGGCAGAACACTGAAGCTTTCTTT. Its protein is CASSEETDRQNTEAFF.